One and the same sample provided the 30 T cell receptor beta chains below, sequenced in a study of beta chain features in type 1 diabetes. Every bit of the isolated RNA underwent reverse transcription, so sequencing read expressed TCRB transcripts. Sequencing was performed with immunoSEQ multiplex PCR; in TCRdb, only in-frame clones are kept and a portion is missing. The sample shows hundreds of thousands of clones, about 9.3% of them seen only once. The sample consisted of naive CD4+ T cells from blood. The origin of the receptors is a woman in her late teens or twenties in good health.

V and J are TRBV5-1 and TRBJ2-1, with a possible D match to TRBD1 (6 bases). Trimming cost V 7 bases and J 4 bases, with 21 bases left between them. CDR1 and CDR2 from the germline V gene are SGHRS and YFSETQ. The CDR3 is 16 residues long. CDR3 DNA: TGCGCCAGCGTGCTTGGGGCAGTAGGGGGATACAATGAGCAGTTCTTC. As protein: CASVLGAVGGYNEQFF.

This clone was picked up a small number of times. This chain joins TRBV18 and TRBJ2-5; 8 bases are shared with TRBD2. CDR1 KGHSH and CDR2 LQKENI come from the germline V gene. Trimming removed 0 bases from V and 5 bases from J; junction bases left unmatched: 8. The CDR3 contains 16 residues. Written as DNA, the CDR3 is TGTGCCAGCTCACCACCGGGCGGGGGGCTTCAGGAGACCCAGTACTTC. Protein: CASSPPGGGLQETQYF.

The chain couples TRBV6-5 to TRBJ1-2, with TRBD1 as a possible D gene (6 bases). The CDR3 sequence is 14 residues long. In germline, CDR1 is MNHEY, CDR2 SVGAGI. V was shortened by 10 bases and J by 5 bases, with 20 bases between the two germline ends. The CDR3 DNA is TGTGCCACCTCGTCCGGACAGAGCTTATATGGCTACACCTTC. Encoded protein: CATSSGQSLYGYTF.

This chain connects TRBV4-2 to TRBJ2-7, with D tentatively TRBD2 (6 bases). V gave up 3 bases and J gave up 0 bases, with 6 bases separating them. The CDR3 loop spans 13 amino acids. Germline CDR1 reads LGHNA; CDR2 reads YNFKEQ. For the CDR3, the DNA is TGTGCCAGCAGCCAGGGGGGCTCCTACGAGCAGTACTTC. Encoded protein: CASSQGGSYEQYF.

This clone was detected only a few times. CDR3 sequence: CASSVEAGGAYEQYF. In DNA form, the CDR3 reads TGTGCCAGCAGCGTAGAGGCAGGGGGTGCCTACGAGCAGTACTTC. The chain joins TRBV9 to TRBJ2-7, with TRBD1 matching 7 bases. The CDR3 is made up of 15 amino acids. V was clipped by 0 bases and J by 2 bases; unmatched bases: 5. CDR1 and CDR2 from the germline V gene are SGDLS and YYNGEE.

This clone was found many times. The rearrangement uses TRBV29-1 and TRBJ2-1, with TRBD2 identical over 13 bases. The CDR3 runs 12 residues. J gave up 7 bases and V 7 bases, and 1 base lay outside the gene matches. The germline V gene has CDR1 SQVTM and CDR2 ANQGSEA. CDR3 loop: CSGTSGSNEQFF. CDR3 bases: TGCAGCGGGACTAGCGGGAGTAATGAGCAGTTCTTC.

In this sample, this clone turned up a few times. The chain combines TRBV27 with TRBJ2-7; no definite D call. Trimming pared 6 bases from V and 1 base from J, leaving 13 bases between. Germline V gene data show CDR1 as MNHEY and CDR2 as SMNVEV (reference sequence). The CDR3 runs to 14 residues. CDR3 loop: CASRSVAVSYEQYF. Written as DNA, the CDR3 is TGTGCCAGCAGAAGCGTGGCAGTTTCCTACGAGCAGTACTTC.

The sample holds a few counts of this clone. The chain has TRBV4-1 and TRBJ1-2, with 7 bases matching TRBD1. J lost 4 bases, V lost 0 bases, and 8 bases had no gene match. Germline V gene sequence: CDR1 MGHRA, CDR2 YSYEKL. This CDR3 region has 16 residues. For the CDR3, the DNA is TGCGCCAGCAGCCAAGATCGACAGGGCAAAATCTATGGCTACACCTTC. This gives the protein CASSQDRQGKIYGYTF.

This clone came up a few times. This chain connects TRBV5-4 to TRBJ2-5; perhaps TRBD2 as D (6 bases). The germline gives CDR1 SGHNT, CDR2 YYREEE (reference sequence). The CDR3 is 16 residues long. V was cut by 0 bases and J by 5 bases, with 17 bases left in between. The CDR3 nucleotides read TGTGCCAGCAGCTTGGGGACTACCCCAAGCTGGGAGACCCAGTACTTC. It codes for CASSLGTTPSWETQYF.

The genes are TRBV19 and TRBJ1-5; possible D gene TRBD1, 6 bases. The CDR3 runs 12 residues. The V gene lost 9 bases and the J gene lost 15 bases, with 21 bases spanning the gap. Germline values: CDR1 LNHDA, CDR2 SQIVND (reference sequence). The chain's CDR3 is CASTGGRGIRHF. CDR3 nucleotides: TGTGCCAGCACGGGGGGCCGGGGAATTCGGCATTTT.

There are a few counts of this clone. The V gene is TRBV29-1, the J gene TRBJ2-3; TRBD1 matches 9 bases. The CDR3 sequence is 14 residues long. V lost 6 bases and J lost 8; bases outside the gene matches: 12. Germline values: CDR1 SQVTM, CDR2 ANQGSEA. CDR3 in amino acids: CSVLWTGVGGTQYF. The CDR3 DNA reads as TGCAGCGTGCTGTGGACAGGGGTAGGGGGTACGCAGTATTTT.

The chain combines TRBV2 with TRBJ1-1; TRBD1 agrees at 7 bases. Germline V CDR1 and CDR2: SNHLY, FYNNEI. The J segment lost 1 base and the V segment lost 3 bases, leaving 2 bases of the junction unmatched. The CDR3 runs to 14 residues. The CDR3 region is CASSEGQTNTEAFF. DNA of the CDR3: TGTGCCAGCAGTGAGGGACAGACGAACACTGAAGCTTTCTTT.

This clone has only a few counts. The chain carries TRBV5-1 and TRBJ2-5, with D perhaps matching TRBD2 (7 bases). The CDR3 contains 17 residues. Germline loops: CDR1 SGHRS, CDR2 YFSETQ. Trimming took off 4 bases at V and 5 bases at J, with 24 bases between the two ends. CDR3 nucleotides: TGCGCCAGCAGCCCAATGGGGGCGGGAGTATCACGGGAGACCCAGTACTTC. Protein product: CASSPMGAGVSRETQYF.

The table lists this clone with a few counts. V gene TRBV9 combines with J gene TRBJ1-1; possibly TRBD1 for D (5 bases). The CDR3 loop spans 15 amino acids. From germline, CDR1 is SGDLS and CDR2 YYNGEE. Trimming removed 1 base from V and 4 bases from J, with 14 bases in between. CDR3 sequence reads: CASSVKPGRLTEAFF. CDR3 nucleotides: TGTGCCAGCAGCGTAAAACCAGGGAGGCTCACTGAAGCTTTCTTT.

CDR3 amino acids: CASRPIQGGAEQYF. The CDR3 DNA is TGTGCCAGCAGACCTATACAGGGGGGGGCCGAGCAGTACTTC. V is TRBV13 and J is TRBJ2-7, with D possibly being TRBD1 (8 bases). The CDR3 runs to 14 residues. V was clipped by 6 bases and J by 6 bases, with 18 bases between them. CDR1 PRHDT and CDR2 FYEKMQ come from the germline V gene (reference sequence).

The rearrangement uses TRBV14 and TRBJ2-3; D is unclear. This CDR3 is 13 amino acids long. V was trimmed by 4 bases and J by 6 bases, leaving 11 bases between them. Per the germline V gene, CDR1 is SGHDN and CDR2 is FVKESK. CDR3 in amino acids: CASSPSLWDTQYF. The CDR3 DNA reads TGTGCCAGCAGCCCAAGCCTGTGGGATACGCAGTATTTT.

The CDR3 DNA sequence: TGTGCCAGCAGTCGACAAGGGGCAGGGGGCCTCACCGGGGAGCTGTTTTTT. Translated, it gives CASSRQGAGGLTGELFF. The chain has TRBV11-2 and TRBJ2-2; 8 bases are a match to TRBD1. The CDR3 is 17 amino acids. The junction had 13 bases not matched to a gene; V was cut back by 6 bases and J by 4 bases. The germline gives CDR1 SGHAT, CDR2 FQNNGV.

The chain carries TRBV9 and TRBJ1-1; D may be TRBD1 (5 bases). The CDR3 spans 14 residues. Germline V gene data show CDR1 as SGDLS and CDR2 as YYNGEE. V was trimmed by 0 bases and J by 5 bases, leaving 11 bases between them. DNA for the CDR3: TGTGCCAGCAGCGTAGTAGGAGGGGATACTGAAGCTTTCTTT. This codes for CASSVVGGDTEAFF.

The chain combines TRBV6-1 with TRBJ2-3; D is ambiguous. CDR1 MNHNS and CDR2 SASEGT come from the germline V gene. There are 14 residues in the CDR3. Trimming stripped 3 bases from V and 3 bases from J, with 10 bases between. CDR3 amino acids: CASSDPVPTDTQYF. The CDR3 nucleotides read TGTGCCAGCAGTGACCCTGTCCCTACAGATACGCAGTATTTT.

This clone appeared a few times. This chain links TRBV6-1 with TRBJ1-2, with D maybe TRBD1 (6 bases). The CDR3 has 15 residues. The germline CDR1 and CDR2 sequences are MNHNS and SASEGT. Trimming took off 2 bases at V and 2 bases at J, with 12 bases between the two ends. The CDR3 protein is CASSEQGTTNYGYTF. DNA of the CDR3: TGTGCCAGCAGTGAACAGGGGACTACAAACTATGGCTACACCTTC.

This sequence joins TRBV9 and TRBJ2-1; 8 nucleotides align to TRBD2. CDR3 length: 14 amino acids. The V segment lost 0 bases and the J segment 9 bases; nucleotides outside the gene matches: 5. Germline assignment: CDR1 SGDLS and CDR2 YYNGEE. The CDR3 protein is CASSVGTGRGEQFF. CDR3 DNA: TGTGCCAGCAGCGTAGGTACCGGGAGGGGTGAGCAGTTCTTC.

There are a few counts of this clone. The chain has TRBV5-1 and TRBJ1-1; perhaps TRBD1 as D (6 bases). The CDR3 is made up of 14 amino acids. CDR1 is SGHRS, CDR2 YFSETQ, per germline. V was trimmed by 2 bases and J by 1 base, leaving 9 bases between them. Here the CDR3 reads CASSFSQGNTEAFF. CDR3 bases: TGCGCCAGCAGCTTTTCACAGGGGAACACTGAAGCTTTCTTT.

This clone turned up a few times. The gene calls are TRBV9 and TRBJ1-3; D is uncertain. The V gene lost 0 bases and the J gene lost 0 bases, with 10 bases spanning the gap. Germline V lookup: CDR1 SGDLS, CDR2 YYNGEE. The CDR3 runs to 16 residues. The CDR3 DNA is TGTGCCAGCAGCGTAGGGGCACAGAGCTCTGGAAACACCATATATTTT. It specifies CASSVGAQSSGNTIYF.

This clone has a handful of counts. The chain couples TRBV7-6 to TRBJ2-1, with TRBD2 identical over 13 bases. Trimming removed 5 bases from V and 9 bases from J; junction bases left unmatched: 7. This CDR3 is built from 15 residues. Germline V gene lookup returns CDR1 SGHVS and CDR2 FNYEAQ. The CDR3 region has the DNA TGTGCCAGCAGCCCCGGACTAGCGGGAGCCGGTGAGCAGTTCTTC. Protein: CASSPGLAGAGEQFF.

This clone was seen a few times. This chain connects TRBV2 to TRBJ2-7, with TRBD2 identical over 8 bases. The CDR3 has 13 residues. The V gene end was trimmed by 8 bases and the J gene end by 7 bases; junction bases not matched to a gene: 10. Germline assignment: CDR1 SNHLY and CDR2 FYNNEI. The CDR3 sequence is CASVYGRALEQYF. CDR3 coding DNA: TGTGCCAGCGTCTACGGGAGGGCCTTAGAGCAGTACTTC.

The table lists this clone with a few counts. V and J are TRBV9 and TRBJ1-2, with 9 nucleotides matching TRBD1. Germline loops: CDR1 SGDLS, CDR2 YYNGEE. This CDR3 is built from 14 residues. The ends lost 0 bases at V and 7 bases at J; junction bases unmatched: 4. The CDR3 DNA reads as TGTGCCAGCAGCGTAGGGGGGACAGGGAGTGGCTACACCTTC. Its protein product is CASSVGGTGSGYTF.

The chain has TRBV5-6 and TRBJ2-3, with TRBD1 matching 7 bases. The length of the CDR3 is 16 residues. J lost 0 bases, V lost 5 bases, and 9 bases had no gene match. In germline, CDR1 is SGHDT, CDR2 YYEEEE. CDR3 sequence reads: CASSRRTGTSTDTQYF. The DNA for the CDR3 is TGTGCCAGCAGTCGGAGGACAGGCACTAGCACAGATACGCAGTATTTT.

This clone was counted only a few times. CDR3 coding DNA: TGTGCCAGCAGTGCTCGGCTAGCGGGAGACGAGCAGTACTTC. It specifies CASSARLAGDEQYF. This chain connects TRBV6-1 to TRBJ2-7, with 10 bases fitting TRBD2. V lost 4 bases, J lost 5 bases, and 5 bases stayed unmatched. CDR1 and CDR2 (germline): MNHNS, SASEGT. The CDR3 spans 14 residues.

This clone was seen a few times. The germline gene is not matched at one end of the junction; a read error may be the cause. The chain employs TRBV6-1 and TRBJ2-6, with D perhaps matching TRBD1 (6 bases). CDR1 MNHNS and CDR2 SASEGT come from the germline V gene. The CDR3 covers 13 residues. The CDR3, as DNA: TGTGCCAGCAGTGAAAGTCGTCAGGGGCAGTCTCATTTC. This encodes CASSESRQGQSHF.

This clone was found a few times. The chain has TRBV7-6 and TRBJ1-5; no definite D call. CDR1 SGHVS and CDR2 FNYEAQ come from the germline V gene. This CDR3 is 13 amino acids long. Trimming left V 1 base short and J 4 bases short, with 5 bases between. This chain's CDR3 is CASSLGPNQPQHF. CDR3 nucleotide sequence: TGTGCCAGCAGCTTAGGGCCTAATCAGCCCCAGCATTTT. The full variable domain, in which reference TRBV7-6 and TRBJ1-5 provide the parts outside the CDR3, is GAGVSQSPRYKVTKRGQDVALRCDPISGHVSLYWYRQALGQGPEFLTYFNYEAQQDKSGLPNDRFSAERPEGSISTLTIQRTEQRDSAMYRCASSLGPNQPQHFGDGTRLSIL.